This T cell receptor beta chain appears in the sequencing data of a study of blood T cell repertoires in COVID-19. Whole-study context: PBMCs, B-cell-depleted T cells, or T cells were the source of the cDNA or gDNA that made up the material.

After removal of 5 bases from V and 3 bases from J, the junction contained 10 bases not matched to a gene. The germline V gene has CDR1 LNHDA and CDR2 SQIVND (reference sequence). CDR3 length: 17 amino acids. Sequencing was performed with immunoSEQ multiplex PCR; in TCRdb, only in-frame clones are kept and a portion is missing. The sample comprises 150,000 to 200,000 clones, 74% of which are singletons, and less than 3% rests with the top ten. The chain carries TRBV19 and TRBJ2-2; 9 nucleotides align to TRBD1. This receptor was identified in a woman of 80 years or more with acute or convalescent COVID-19. What was sequenced was peripheral blood. CDR3 nucleotide sequence: TGTGCCAGTAGTCCCCCACAGGGGGCAAGGCACACCGGGGAGCTGTTTTTT. Translating it yields CASSPPQGARHTGELFF.